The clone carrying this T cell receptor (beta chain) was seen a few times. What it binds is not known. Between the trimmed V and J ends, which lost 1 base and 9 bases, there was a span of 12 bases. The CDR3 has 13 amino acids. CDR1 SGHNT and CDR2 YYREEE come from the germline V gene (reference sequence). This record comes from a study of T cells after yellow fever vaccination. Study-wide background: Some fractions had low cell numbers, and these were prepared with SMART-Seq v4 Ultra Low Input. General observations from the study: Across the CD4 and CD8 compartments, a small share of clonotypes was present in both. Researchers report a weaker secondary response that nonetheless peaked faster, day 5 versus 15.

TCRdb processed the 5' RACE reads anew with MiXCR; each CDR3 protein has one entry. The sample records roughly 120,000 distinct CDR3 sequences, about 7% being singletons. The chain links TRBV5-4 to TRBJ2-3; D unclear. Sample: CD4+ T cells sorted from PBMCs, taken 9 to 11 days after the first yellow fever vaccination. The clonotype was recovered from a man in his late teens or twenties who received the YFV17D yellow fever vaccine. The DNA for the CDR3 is TGTGCCAGCAGCTTGAGCCGAATGGGGACGCAGTATTTT. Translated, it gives CASSLSRMGTQYF.